These 29 T cell receptor beta chains originate from one sample sequenced in a study of T cell changes during pregnancy in multiple sclerosis. This table comes from immunoSEQ multiplex PCR, and its TCRdb copy is limited to in-frame clones, with some not included. The table includes tens of thousands of clones, 92% detected once. The material was peripheral blood, obtained in the second trimester of pregnancy. These receptors were taken from a female donor in good health, enrolled as a control in a pregnancy study.

The chain couples TRBV5-1 to TRBJ1-1; D might be TRBD1 (5 bases). V was cut by 0 bases and J by 2 bases, with 14 bases left in between. The CDR3 extends over 16 amino acids. From germline, CDR1 is SGHRS and CDR2 YFSETQ. The CDR3 is CASSLAIDSLNTEAFF. CDR3 coding DNA: TGCGCCAGCAGCTTGGCCATCGACAGCTTAAACACTGAAGCTTTCTTT.

This chain uses TRBV11-2 with TRBJ2-2, with 10 bases lining up with TRBD2. The CDR3 consists of 15 residues. The germline gives CDR1 SGHAT, CDR2 FQNNGV. V lost 4 bases to trimming and J lost 4 bases; unmatched junction nucleotides: 3. CDR3 coding DNA: TGTGCCAGCAGCTATTCTAGCGGGAGCACCGGGGAGCTGTTTTTT. Protein sequence: CASSYSSGSTGELFF.

This chain connects TRBV5-6 to TRBJ1-5; 9 bases align to TRBD1. Germline V lookup: CDR1 SGHDT, CDR2 YYEEEE. V was clipped by 3 bases and J by 0 bases; unmatched bases: 10. The CDR3 sequence is 18 residues long. CDR3 in amino acids: CASSWATGGKYSNQPQHF. The CDR3 DNA reads TGTGCCAGCAGCTGGGCGACAGGGGGGAAGTATAGCAATCAGCCCCAGCATTTT.

J is TRBJ1-5 and V is TRBV7-9; the D gene is possibly TRBD1 (6 bases). CDR1 SEHNR and CDR2 FQNEAQ come from the germline V gene (reference sequence). The CDR3 loop spans 13 amino acids. V lost 4 bases to trimming and J lost 5 bases, with 9 bases between them. CDR3 amino acids: CASSSAGDQPQHF. As DNA, the CDR3 is TGTGCCAGCAGCTCAGCAGGGGATCAGCCCCAGCATTTT.

The rearrangement joins TRBV29-1 to TRBJ1-3; 7 nucleotides line up with TRBD1. CDR1 and CDR2 (germline): SQVTM, ANQGSEA. The CDR3 consists of 15 residues. With V trimmed by 3 bases and J by 0 bases, 5 bases remained unmatched. The CDR3 region is CSVEDRRSSGNTIYF. DNA for the CDR3: TGCAGCGTTGAGGACAGGAGGAGCTCTGGAAACACCATATATTTT. The full variable domain, rest sourced from reference TRBV29-1 and TRBJ1-3, is SAVISQKPSRDICQRGTSLTIQCQVDSQVTMMFWYRQQPGQSLTLIATANQGSEATYESGFVIDKFPISRPNLTFSTLTVSNMSPEDSSIYLCSVEDRRSSGNTIYFGEGSWLTVV.

The chain recombines TRBV30 with TRBJ1-5; D might be TRBD1 (5 bases). CDR3 length equals 13 residues. The V gene lost 5 bases and the J gene lost 4 bases, with 12 bases spanning the gap. Germline values: CDR1 GTSNPN, CDR2 SVGIG (reference sequence). The CDR3 loop reads CAWAQDGNQPQHF. The CDR3 DNA follows: TGTGCCTGGGCACAGGACGGGAATCAGCCCCAGCATTTT.

This rearrangement joins TRBV7-2 to TRBJ2-7; 7 bases match TRBD2. V lost 5 bases, J lost 0 bases, and 19 bases stayed unmatched. Germline V gene lookup returns CDR1 SGHTA and CDR2 FQGNSA. The CDR3 contains 19 residues. DNA of the CDR3: TGTGCCAGCAGCCTATCCTACGTTAGAGCGGGATCACGCTCCTACGAGCAGTACTTC. Residues: CASSLSYVRAGSRSYEQYF.

This clone was counted a single time. The chain joins TRBV2 to TRBJ1-2; the D gene is possibly TRBD1 (6 bases). The CDR3 spans 13 residues. In germline, CDR1 is SNHLY, CDR2 FYNNEI. Deletions cut 4 bases from V and 5 bases from J, with 11 bases between. The CDR3 DNA is TGTGCCAGCAGTGGCCACGGACAGTATGGCTACACCTTC. It specifies CASSGHGQYGYTF.

The J gene is TRBJ1-1, the V gene TRBV30, with D maybe TRBD1 (6 bases). With 3 bases removed from V and 11 bases from J, the gap between germline ends came to 19 bases. Germline-derived CDR1 and CDR2 are GTSNPN and SVGIG (reference sequence). This CDR3 comprises 13 residues. CDR3 nucleotides: TGTGCCTGGAGGGCCACAGGGCCCCTGCGGGCTTTCTTT. Translated: CAWRATGPLRAFF.

This clone was picked up one time. Here the CDR3 reads CAWSRARDQPQHF. CDR3 in DNA: TGTGCCTGGAGTCGGGCCAGGGATCAGCCCCAGCATTTT. The genes are TRBV30 and TRBJ1-5; D might be TRBD1 (5 bases). V was pared by 2 bases and J by 5 bases, with 10 bases between. CDR3 length: 13 amino acids. CDR1 is GTSNPN, CDR2 SVGIG, per germline (reference sequence).

The chain uses TRBV15 and TRBJ2-5, with TRBD2 matching 9 bases. The CDR3 contains 16 residues. J gave up 5 bases and V 5 bases, and 12 bases lay outside the gene matches. In germline, CDR1 is LNHNV, CDR2 YYDKDF (reference sequence). This CDR3 reads CATSGFSGGQWETQYF. CDR3 sequence (DNA): TGTGCCACCAGCGGATTTAGCGGGGGACAATGGGAGACCCAGTACTTC.

V gene TRBV5-8 combines with J gene TRBJ1-1; D is possibly TRBD1 (5 bases). The CDR3 sequence is 15 residues long. With 1 base removed from V and 2 bases from J, the gap between germline ends came to 12 bases. CDR1 SGHTS and CDR2 YDEGEE come from the germline V gene. DNA of the CDR3: TGTGCCAGCAGCTTGTACAGGACCCGAAACACTGAAGCTTTCTTT. It specifies CASSLYRTRNTEAFF.

The rearrangement uses TRBV25-1 and TRBJ1-4; 7 bases agree with TRBD1. The CDR3 extends over 12 amino acids. CDR1 is MGHDK and CDR2 is SYGVNS in the germline V gene. V trimming: 8 bases; J trimming: 7 bases; junction bases outside the gene matches: 4. The CDR3 bases are TGTGCCAGCCAGACAGGGCTTGAAAAACTGTTTTTT. This sequence encodes CASQTGLEKLFF.

The chain is built from TRBV7-9 and TRBJ2-7; 7 bases fit TRBD1. The junction had 4 bases not matched to a gene; V was cut back by 2 bases and J by 3 bases. Germline V gene lookup returns CDR1 SEHNR and CDR2 FQNEAQ (reference sequence). The CDR3 length is 14 residues. CDR3 in amino acids: CASSLPGGFYEQYF. DNA of the CDR3: TGTGCCAGCAGCTTACCAGGGGGATTCTACGAGCAGTACTTC.

The rearrangement joins TRBV5-1 to TRBJ2-5; D unclear. The CDR3 spans 12 residues. CDR1 is SGHRS, CDR2 YFSETQ, per germline. The V end was cut by 0 bases, the J end by 6 bases, with 6 bases between. CDR3 protein: CASSLEWQTQYF. In DNA, the CDR3 is TGCGCCAGCAGCTTGGAGTGGCAGACCCAGTACTTC.

The chain joins TRBV11-2 to TRBJ1-4; the D gene is possibly TRBD1 (5 bases). CDR3 length: 17 residues. CDR1 and CDR2 (germline): SGHAT, FQNNGV. Trimming took 5 bases from V and 4 from J, leaving 20 bases between them. DNA for the CDR3: TGTGCCAGCAGCCCGTACCCCGGGGGGGATTATAATGAAAAACTGTTTTTT. The encoded protein is CASSPYPGGDYNEKLFF.

J is TRBJ2-4 and V is TRBV2; TRBD2 matches 9 bases. The CDR3 runs to 15 residues. The ends lost 7 bases at V and 0 bases at J; junction bases unmatched: 4. Germline CDR1 reads SNHLY; CDR2 reads FYNNEI. The CDR3 coding sequence is TGTGCCAGCAACAGCGGGGGGACAGCCAAAAACATTCAGTACTTC. Protein sequence: CASNSGGTAKNIQYF.

This clone was observed a single time. The chain recombines TRBV19 with TRBJ2-1; perhaps TRBD2 as D (6 bases). From germline, CDR1 is LNHDA and CDR2 SQIVND (reference sequence). The CDR3 sequence is 15 residues long. V was trimmed by 0 bases and J by 9 bases, leaving 15 bases between them. CDR3 sequence: CASSIDLGGWPEQFF. In DNA, the CDR3 is TGTGCCAGTAGTATAGATCTCGGAGGGTGGCCTGAGCAGTTCTTC.

The chain has TRBV18 and TRBJ2-7; D not resolved. The CDR3 spans 14 residues. Germline values: CDR1 KGHSH, CDR2 LQKENI. V shed 6 bases and J shed 1 base, with 13 bases lying between them. The chain's CDR3 is CASSPRPESYEQYF. The CDR3 DNA reads TGTGCCAGCTCCCCTCGGCCGGAGTCCTACGAGCAGTACTTC.

The chain combines TRBV19 with TRBJ1-5; the match to TRBD1 covers 9 bases. With V trimmed by 4 bases and J by 4 bases, 2 bases remained unmatched. The CDR3 is 14 amino acids. Germline assignment: CDR1 LNHDA and CDR2 SQIVND (reference sequence). CDR3 nucleotides: TGTGCCAGTAGTAAGGACAGGGGTAATCAGCCCCAGCATTTT. Its protein product is CASSKDRGNQPQHF.

The rearrangement links TRBV18 to TRBJ2-3; D unresolved. Germline-derived CDR1 and CDR2 are KGHSH and LQKENI. The CDR3 loop spans 14 amino acids. The V and J ends lost 0 bases and 3 bases respectively, with 7 bases between them. CDR3 amino acids: CASSPPPETDTQYF. The CDR3 DNA reads TGTGCCAGCTCACCACCCCCCGAGACAGATACGCAGTATTTT.

This chain links TRBV2 with TRBJ1-5, with D possibly TRBD1 on 6 matching bases. CDR3 size: 15 residues. The V and J ends lost 4 bases and 0 bases respectively, with 10 bases between them. CDR1 is SNHLY and CDR2 is FYNNEI in the germline V gene. The CDR3 DNA reads as TGTGCCAGCAGTGCACAGGGTTCTAGCAATCAGCCCCAGCATTTT. Translated: CASSAQGSSNQPQHF. Filled out from reference TRBV2 and TRBJ1-5, the complete variable domain reads EPEVTQTPSHQVTQMGQEVILRCVPISNHLYFYWYRQILGQKVEFLVSFYNNEISEKSEIFDDQFSVERPDGSNFTLKIRSTKLEDSAMYFCASSAQGSSNQPQHFGDGTRLSIL.

The chain uses TRBV7-9 and TRBJ2-3, with 11 bases matching TRBD2. The CDR3 covers 17 residues. Germline lookup yields CDR1 SEHNR and CDR2 FQNEAQ (reference sequence). V gave up 3 bases and J gave up 4 bases; unmatched junction bases: 9. The CDR3, as DNA: TGTGCCAGCAGCTTGGGTAGCGGGGGGGGTGAGGCAGATACGCAGTATTTT. This codes for CASSLGSGGGEADTQYF.

The chain uses TRBV6-1 and TRBJ2-2; D is possibly TRBD1 (6 bases). The V gene lost 4 bases and the J gene lost 1 base, with 19 bases spanning the gap. Germline CDR1 is MNHNS and CDR2 is SASEGT. The CDR3 consists of 18 residues. The CDR3 protein is CASSVDHQGKGNTGELFF. The CDR3 DNA reads as TGTGCCAGCAGTGTTGACCACCAGGGGAAGGGGAACACCGGGGAGCTGTTTTTT.

The sample holds a few counts of this clone. The chain uses TRBV29-1 and TRBJ2-3; the D gene is possibly TRBD2 (7 bases). V was trimmed by 5 bases and J by 6 bases, leaving 15 bases between them. The CDR3 spans 13 residues. Germline CDR1 and CDR2: SQVTM and ANQGSEA. CDR3 sequence (DNA): TGCAGCGTTCACCGGGGGGCGGTGGATACGCAGTATTTT. Its translation is CSVHRGAVDTQYF.

The V gene is TRBV10-3, the J gene TRBJ2-1; a weak D match, TRBD2 (6 bases). The CDR3 contains 15 residues. CDR1 and CDR2 (germline): ENHRY, SYGVKD. Trimming pared 6 bases from V and 2 bases from J, leaving 14 bases between. DNA of the CDR3: TGTGCCATCAGGGGGGGTCCCGAAACCTACAATGAGCAGTTCTTC. Translation: CAIRGGPETYNEQFF.

As to this clone: The junction shows a germline mismatch at one end, possibly a read error. V gene TRBV7-7 combines with J gene TRBJ1-3; perhaps TRBD1 as D (5 bases). Germline CDR1 is SSHAT and CDR2 is FNYEAQ (reference sequence). There are 15 residues in the CDR3. In DNA, the CDR3 is TGTGCTAGCAGCCCTAGCGGGGGGGCTGGAAACACCATATATTTT. Amino acid sequence: CASSPSGGAGNTIYF.

The chain's CDR3 is CAWSSSGRAGGAYTEAFF. CDR3 nucleotides: TGTGCCTGGAGTAGTTCGGGCAGGGCCGGTGGAGCTTACACTGAAGCTTTCTTT. This rearrangement joins TRBV30 to TRBJ1-1; weak D call: TRBD1 (5 bases). CDR3 size: 18 residues. Germline V CDR1 and CDR2: GTSNPN, SVGIG (reference sequence). V was cut by 2 bases and J by 3 bases, with 25 bases left in between.

The chain's CDR3 is CASSRGGHETQYF. CDR3 coding DNA: TGTGCCAGCAGCCGGGGGGGCCACGAGACCCAGTACTTC. This chain joins TRBV7-9 and TRBJ2-5; 8 bases align to TRBD2. The CDR3 is 13 residues long. CDR1 and CDR2 (germline): SEHNR, FQNEAQ (reference sequence). Germline trimming cut 5 bases from V and 5 bases from J; bases unmatched to any gene: 4.